Shown below are 10 T cell receptor beta chains from a single sample sequenced in a study of regulatory T cells in long-lasting Graves disease. This sample's time point: newly diagnosed GD, antithyroid drugs for less than 3 months. Extracted PBMC RNA gave rise to the TCR library. iRepertoire HTBI primers and Arm-PCR of CDR3 regions built TCR beta libraries. TCRdb processed the multiplex PCR reads anew with MiXCR; each CDR3 protein has one entry. The sample shows about 500,000 distinct CDR3 sequences, about 16% of them seen only once. These data also featured in a second study, about T cells in Graves' hyperthyroidism and ophthalmopathy.

This material consisted of peripheral blood mononuclear cells (PBMCs), taken at new diagnosis, from a patient treated with antithyroid drugs. All receptors come from a man aged 35-49 years with Graves disease.

This clonotype was observed at least ten times. The chain links TRBV20-1 to TRBJ2-3; D not resolved. V lost 6 bases and J lost 3, with 13 bases in between. The CDR3 is 13 amino acids. In germline, CDR1 is DFQATT, CDR2 SNEGSKA (reference sequence). The CDR3 coding sequence is TGCAGTGCCTTCCGGACGGGTACAGATACGCAGTATTTT. Its translation: CSAFRTGTDTQYF.

V gene TRBV25-1 combines with J gene TRBJ1-5; D is undetermined. Between the trimmed V and J ends, which lost 4 bases and 9 bases, there was a span of 7 bases. The CDR3 runs 11 residues. CDR1 and CDR2 (germline): MGHDK, SYGVNS. The CDR3 DNA reads as TGTGCCAGCAGTGGGGGTGGGCCCCAGCATTTT. Translated: CASSGGGPQHF. The variable domain in full, with the rest retrieved from reference TRBV25-1 and TRBJ1-5, is EADIYQTPRYLVIGTGKKITLECSQTMGHDKMYWYQQDPGMELHLIHYSYGVNSTEKGDLSSESTVSRIRTEHFPLTLESARPSHTSQYLCASSGGGPQHFGDGTRLSIL.

CDR3 sequence: CSATPLASSYNEQFF. The CDR3 coding sequence is TGCAGTGCCACCCCCCTAGCGTCGTCCTACAATGAGCAGTTCTTC. The chain links TRBV20-1 to TRBJ2-1; a weak D match, TRBD2 (6 bases). The V end lost 6 bases, the J end lost 1 base, and 16 bases lay between the germline ends. The CDR3 contains 15 residues. Germline V gene sequence: CDR1 DFQATT, CDR2 SNEGSKA (reference sequence).

The V call is TRBV2, the J call TRBJ2-3; tentative D call: TRBD2 (5 bases). Trimming left V 2 bases short and J 3 bases short, with 12 bases between. The germline V gene encodes CDR1 SNHLY and CDR2 FYNNEI. The CDR3 totals 15 residues. The CDR3 reads CASSETGIATDTQYF. The CDR3, as DNA: TGTGCCAGCAGTGAAACCGGGATCGCGACAGATACGCAGTATTTT.

The V call is TRBV28, the J call TRBJ2-7; the match to TRBD2 covers 11 bases. Looked up from germline, CDR1 is MDHEN and CDR2 is SYDVKM. Unmatched junction bases numbered 4, after V lost 6 bases and J lost 3 bases. CDR3 length equals 14 residues. The DNA of the CDR3 is TGTGCCAGCAGGGGGACTAGCGGAGTCTACGAGCAGTACTTC. Its protein product is CASRGTSGVYEQYF.

This clonotype showed up just a few times. The chain has TRBV27 and TRBJ2-3; D call uncertain. V dropped 7 bases and J dropped 5 bases, with 7 bases sitting between them. CDR1 and CDR2 (germline): MNHEY, SMNVEV (reference sequence). The CDR3 contains 11 residues. The CDR3 DNA reads as TGTGCCAGCAAGAGGTTAGATACGCAGTATTTT. Its translation: CASKRLDTQYF.

In its sample, this clonotype was seen many times. The V and J genes are TRBV30 and TRBJ2-7; 9 nucleotides align to TRBD2. V was pared by 5 bases and J by 4 bases, with 9 bases of the junction left unmatched. Germline assignment: CDR1 GTSNPN and CDR2 SVGIG (reference sequence). The CDR3 contains 14 residues. CDR3 residues: CAWVQAGGPYEQYF. CDR3 nucleotide sequence: TGTGCCTGGGTCCAGGCGGGAGGGCCTTACGAGCAGTACTTC.

The table lists this clonotype with many counts. V usage is TRBV12-3 or TRBV12-4 and J usage is TRBJ2-3; no firm D call. The CDR3 covers 11 residues. V gave up 5 bases and J gave up 5 bases, with 5 bases separating them. CDR3 protein: CASSQKDTQYF. The DNA for the CDR3 is TGTGCCAGCAGTCAAAAAGATACGCAGTATTTT.

In this sample, this clonotype turned up many times. V is TRBV30 and J is TRBJ1-5; TRBD1 is a possible D gene (5 bases). From germline, CDR1 is GTSNPN and CDR2 SVGIG (reference sequence). The CDR3 loop spans 15 amino acids. The V gene lost 2 bases and the J gene lost 3 bases, with 14 bases spanning the gap. CDR3 sequence reads: CAWSNGVGVNQPQHF. The CDR3, as DNA: TGTGCCTGGAGTAACGGGGTGGGGGTCAATCAGCCCCAGCATTTT.

This clonotype was seen a handful of times. The V gene is TRBV28, the J gene TRBJ2-7; D might be TRBD1 (6 bases). This CDR3 region has 15 residues. Trimming removed 3 bases from V and 3 bases from J, with 15 bases in between. The germline gives CDR1 MDHEN, CDR2 SYDVKM. The CDR3 bases are TGTGCCAGCAGTTTCAGGGGCGTCTCGTACTACGAGCAGTACTTC. Translating gives CASSFRGVSYYEQYF.